Each of the 28 T cell receptor beta chains below was sequenced from the same sample in a study of T cell responses to AZD1222 COVID-19 vaccine. Measured with immunoSEQ multiplex PCR; TCRdb has only the in-frame clones, and not every one. Seen here are 150,000 to 200,000 clones, approximately 94% observed once, and the top ten hold roughly 4.6%. This specimen was peripheral blood, taken 28 days after the second AZD1222 dose. Receptor source: an adult who received the AZD1222 COVID-19 vaccine.

The genes are TRBV28 and TRBJ1-1; D not certain. There are 15 residues in the CDR3. Germline values: CDR1 MDHEN, CDR2 SYDVKM. The V gene lost 5 bases and the J gene lost 4 bases, with 17 bases spanning the gap. CDR3 DNA: TGTGCCAGCAGTCCCCCGGGTGCGAGTGGCACTGAAGCTTTCTTT. Translation: CASSPPGASGTEAFF.

The CDR3 spells CATSVAPTSGYEQYF. DNA of the CDR3: TGTGCCACCAGCGTCGCCCCGACTAGCGGGTACGAGCAGTACTTC. The rearrangement uses TRBV15 and TRBJ2-7, with 10 bases that match TRBD2. CDR3 length: 15 amino acids. Germline CDR1 and CDR2: LNHNV and YYDKDF (reference sequence). Germline trimming cut 5 bases from V and 4 bases from J; bases unmatched to any gene: 8.

This clone occurred once. The chain carries TRBV2 and TRBJ2-5, with 14 bases lining up with TRBD2. The CDR3 has 16 amino acids. Per the germline V gene, CDR1 is SNHLY and CDR2 is FYNNEI. J gave up 4 bases and V 3 bases, and 4 bases lay outside the gene matches. In DNA form, the CDR3 reads TGTGCCAGCAGTGAGAGACTAGCGGGAGGGGGAGAGACCCAGTACTTC. Amino acid sequence: CASSERLAGGGETQYF.

V usage is TRBV5-8 and J usage is TRBJ2-3; tentatively, D is TRBD2 (6 bases). Trimming removed 6 bases from V and 4 bases from J, with 15 bases in between. CDR1 and CDR2 from the germline V gene are SGHTS and YDEGEE. This CDR3 contains 14 residues. The CDR3 nucleotides are TGTGCCAGCACCCGGGGGTCTAGGGCAGATACGCAGTATTTT. Amino acids: CASTRGSRADTQYF.

This chain uses TRBV6-4 with TRBJ2-7; 7 bases fit TRBD2. Germline V gene data show CDR1 as MRHNA and CDR2 as SNTAGT. V was pared by 6 bases and J by 6 bases, with 11 bases of the junction left unmatched. This CDR3 comprises 14 residues. In DNA, the CDR3 is TGTGCCAGCAGGAGGGACTACCGCCCCCGCGAGCAGTACTTC. The encoded protein is CASRRDYRPREQYF.

The V gene is TRBV6-5, the J gene TRBJ2-2; no clear D gene. The CDR3 is 13 residues long. The V end lost 7 bases, the J end lost 2 bases, and 8 bases lay between the germline ends. Germline V gene lookup returns CDR1 MNHEY and CDR2 SVGAGI. CDR3 bases: TGTGCCAGCACCCCGACAAACACCGGGGAGCTGTTTTTT. Its protein is CASTPTNTGELFF.

This clone appeared once. This chain uses TRBV19 with TRBJ2-1; D is possibly TRBD1 (5 bases). The V and J ends lost 5 bases and 3 bases respectively, with 20 bases between them. CDR1 and CDR2 from the germline V gene are LNHDA and SQIVND (reference sequence). CDR3 length: 17 residues. The CDR3 here is CASSPIETAYGYNEQFF. The CDR3 DNA follows: TGTGCCAGTAGTCCCATAGAGACAGCTTACGGCTACAATGAGCAGTTCTTC.

On this clone itself: This specimen includes other DNA sequences encoding the same CDR3. V gene TRBV7-6 combines with J gene TRBJ2-3; 12 nucleotides match TRBD2. Germline V CDR1 and CDR2: SGHVS, FNYEAQ. The CDR3 is made up of 17 amino acids. V trimming: 4 bases; J trimming: 0 bases; junction bases outside the gene matches: 5. The CDR3 DNA follows: TGTGCCAGCAGCTCACTAGCGGGAGGTACTAGCACAGATACGCAGTATTTT. Translating it yields CASSSLAGGTSTDTQYF.

This clone was seen a single time. This chain connects TRBV4-2 to TRBJ2-7; the D gene is possibly TRBD2 (6 bases). The CDR3 is 15 residues long. CDR1 LGHNA and CDR2 YNFKEQ come from the germline V gene. Trimming took 6 bases from V and 1 from J, leaving 16 bases between them. The CDR3 sequence: CASREGNERSYEQYF. Written as DNA, the CDR3 is TGTGCCAGCAGGGAGGGCAATGAAAGATCCTACGAGCAGTACTTC.

This clone has more than one count but fewer than ten. V gene TRBV28 combines with J gene TRBJ2-1; the match to TRBD2 covers 11 bases. This CDR3 comprises 14 residues. From germline, CDR1 is MDHEN and CDR2 SYDVKM. V dropped 6 bases and J dropped 12; count of bases not matched to a gene: 10. CDR3 protein: CASRYGLAGGPQFF. The CDR3 DNA is TGTGCCAGCAGGTATGGCCTAGCGGGAGGCCCGCAGTTCTTC.

This clone was observed once. The gene calls are TRBV6-5 and TRBJ2-1; the D gene could be TRBD1 or TRBD2 (6 bases each). Trimming took off 7 bases at V and 7 bases at J, with 17 bases between the two ends. Per the germline V gene, CDR1 is MNHEY and CDR2 is SVGAGI. The CDR3 is 14 amino acids. CDR3 sequence (DNA): TGTGCCAGCACCCAGGTGGGGGGCGGTAATGAGCAGTTCTTC. This gives the protein CASTQVGGGNEQFF.

The chain has TRBV11-2 and TRBJ1-2; D remains unclear. CDR3 length equals 13 residues. Trimming left V 3 bases short and J 3 bases short, with 8 bases between. Looked up from germline, CDR1 is SGHAT and CDR2 is FQNNGV. The CDR3 protein is CASSLAEDYGYTF. The DNA of the CDR3 is TGTGCCAGCAGCTTGGCCGAGGACTATGGCTACACCTTC.

The chain recombines TRBV29-1 with TRBJ1-1; no clear D. The CDR3 consists of 13 residues. Germline V gene sequence: CDR1 SQVTM, CDR2 ANQGSEA. Trimming took off 3 bases at V and 0 bases at J, with 8 bases between the two ends. The DNA of the CDR3 is TGCAGCGTTGAGGTCACCTTGAACACTGAAGCTTTCTTT. Translating it yields CSVEVTLNTEAFF. Looking up the rest from reference TRBV29-1 and TRBJ1-1 gives the full variable domain: SAVISQKPSRDICQRGTSLTIQCQVDSQVTMMFWYRQQPGQSLTLIATANQGSEATYESGFVIDKFPISRPNLTFSTLTVSNMSPEDSSIYLCSVEVTLNTEAFFGQGTRLTVV.

This chain joins TRBV19 and TRBJ2-7; the match to TRBD2 covers 10 bases. The CDR3 loop spans 15 amino acids. With V trimmed by 5 bases and J by 7 bases, 11 bases remained unmatched. Germline CDR1 reads LNHDA; CDR2 reads SQIVND (reference sequence). As DNA, the CDR3 is TGTGCCAGTAGTTCCCTGGGGCTAGCGGGAGTGGAGCAGTACTTC. Protein sequence: CASSSLGLAGVEQYF.

The chain joins TRBV19 to TRBJ2-3; D may be TRBD1 or TRBD2 (6 bases each). V lost 1 base, J lost 4 bases, and 12 bases lay in between. This CDR3 has 15 residues. Germline V lookup: CDR1 LNHDA, CDR2 SQIVND (reference sequence). The DNA of the CDR3 is TGTGCCAGTAGTATAGGTTGGGGGGCCGCAGATACGCAGTATTTT. It codes for CASSIGWGAADTQYF.

This chain uses TRBV28 with TRBJ1-1, with a tentative D call TRBD1 (6 bases). Germline V gene sequence: CDR1 MDHEN, CDR2 SYDVKM. The germline V and J ends were trimmed by 6 bases and 5 bases, with 10 bases remaining between them. The CDR3 is 12 residues long. The CDR3 sequence: CASRATGTEAFF. Here the CDR3 DNA reads TGTGCCAGCAGAGCCACAGGGACTGAAGCTTTCTTT.

This sequence joins TRBV2 and TRBJ1-5; the D is unclear. The CDR3 has 14 amino acids. The germline V gene encodes CDR1 SNHLY and CDR2 FYNNEI. V was pared by 7 bases and J by 4 bases, with 14 bases between. DNA of the CDR3: TGTGCCAGCAAAAGTTCCGCCGGGAATCAGCCCCAGCATTTT. Protein sequence: CASKSSAGNQPQHF.

The rearrangement links TRBV18 to TRBJ2-1, with 8 positions matching TRBD2. V trimming: 5 bases; J trimming: 7 bases; junction bases outside the gene matches: 10. This CDR3 has 15 residues. Germline V gene data show CDR1 as KGHSH and CDR2 as LQKENI. The CDR3 reads CASSTPDGRVNEQFF. The CDR3 nucleotides are TGTGCCAGCTCAACCCCCGACGGGAGGGTAAATGAGCAGTTCTTC.

CDR3 in amino acids: CASSPGAGEETQYF. The CDR3 coding sequence is TGTGCCAGCAGCCCTGGAGCAGGGGAAGAGACCCAGTACTTC. The chain links TRBV11-3 to TRBJ2-5, with D possibly TRBD1 on 6 matching bases. The germline V gene has CDR1 SGHNT and CDR2 YENEEA. Trimming pared 5 bases from V and 3 bases from J, leaving 13 bases between. The CDR3 runs 14 residues.

The chain combines TRBV5-6 with TRBJ2-1; D may be TRBD2 (6 bases). Germline CDR1 is SGHDT and CDR2 is YYEEEE. The CDR3 contains 14 residues. The V gene lost 1 base and the J gene lost 4 bases, with 9 bases spanning the gap. The CDR3 DNA reads TGTGCCAGCAGCTTGTTAGCGGCTTACAATGAGCAGTTCTTC. The encoded protein is CASSLLAAYNEQFF. Using reference TRBV5-6 and TRBJ2-1 for the parts outside the CDR3, the full variable domain is DAGVTQSPTHLIKTRGQQVTLRCSPKSGHDTVSWYQQALGQGPQFIFQYYEEEERQRGNFPDRFSGHQFPNYSSELNVNALLLGDSALYLCASSLLAAYNEQFFGPGTRLTVL.

This clone appeared a single time. This sequence joins TRBV30 and TRBJ1-2; 7 nucleotides align to TRBD1. The CDR3 is 15 amino acids. The germline CDR1 and CDR2 sequences are GTSNPN and SVGIG (reference sequence). The V and J ends lost 2 bases and 7 bases, in that order; junction bases with no gene match: 13. The CDR3 is CAWSPRTGLSGGYTF. The CDR3, as DNA: TGTGCCTGGAGTCCCCGGACAGGCCTCTCGGGTGGCTACACCTTC.

J is TRBJ2-1 and V is TRBV7-5; the table assigns TRBD2, which was not confirmed against the DNA. TRBV7-5 is recorded as a pseudogene. This CDR3 spans 16 amino acids. The CDR3 coding sequence is TGTGCCAGAAGCTTAGCCCTCCGGGACTACGACAATGAGCAGTTCTTC. Protein product: CARSLALRDYDNEQFF.

The chain carries TRBV6-5 and TRBJ2-6; D is ambiguous. This CDR3 comprises 16 residues. V lost 0 bases, J lost 0 bases, and 6 bases lay in between. Germline V gene sequence: CDR1 MNHEY, CDR2 SVGAGI. CDR3 nucleotide sequence: TGTGCCAGCAGTTACTCGGCAGGCTCTGGGGCCAACGTCCTGACTTTC. Its translation is CASSYSAGSGANVLTF.

This chain uses TRBV30 with TRBJ1-2; D is possibly TRBD1 (6 bases). The V gene's germline CDR1 is GTSNPN and CDR2 SVGIG (reference sequence). This CDR3 is 16 amino acids long. Trimming took off 3 bases at V and 4 bases at J, with 21 bases between the two ends. CDR3 sequence: CAWRPKGGKKVYGYTF. The DNA for the CDR3 is TGTGCCTGGAGGCCGAAGGGGGGGAAAAAGGTCTATGGCTACACCTTC.

The CDR3 here is CASSILAGTTDTQYF. The CDR3 DNA follows: TGTGCCAGCAGCATACTAGCGGGAACCACAGATACGCAGTATTTT. The chain has TRBV5-4 and TRBJ2-3, with 10 bases lining up with TRBD2. The CDR3 loop spans 15 amino acids. The V segment lost 4 bases and the J segment 2 bases; nucleotides outside the gene matches: 4. Germline CDR1 is SGHNT and CDR2 is YYREEE (reference sequence).

This clone was seen only a few times. In DNA form, the CDR3 reads TGTGCCAGCAGTGAACTCGCCAACTATGGCTACACCTTC. This gives the protein CASSELANYGYTF. The chain carries TRBV2 and TRBJ1-2; no definite D call. V lost 2 bases, J lost 2 bases, and 6 bases lay in between. Germline CDR1 reads SNHLY; CDR2 reads FYNNEI. The CDR3 length is 13 residues. Looking up the rest from reference TRBV2 and TRBJ1-2 gives the full variable domain: EPEVTQTPSHQVTQMGQEVILRCVPISNHLYFYWYRQILGQKVEFLVSFYNNEISEKSEIFDDQFSVERPDGSNFTLKIRSTKLEDSAMYFCASSELANYGYTFGSGTRLTVV.

On this clone: The sample holds other DNA sequences that translate to the same CDR3. The chain has TRBV19 and TRBJ2-1; no firm D call. The V end was cut by 3 bases, the J end by 4 bases, with 10 bases between. Germline V CDR1 and CDR2: LNHDA, SQIVND (reference sequence). This CDR3 has 14 residues. The CDR3 sequence is CASSIGSTYNEQFF. CDR3 DNA sequence: TGTGCCAGTAGTATTGGGTCAACTTACAATGAGCAGTTCTTC.

This clone was observed once. The V and J genes are TRBV10-1 and TRBJ1-2; no clear D gene. Per the germline V gene, CDR1 is WNHNN and CDR2 is SYGVQD (reference sequence). The V end was cut by 3 bases, the J end by 6 bases, with 2 bases between. The CDR3 sequence is 10 residues long. CDR3 DNA sequence: TGCGCCAGCAGTGAACATGGCTACACCTTC. This codes for CASSEHGYTF.